These 9 T cell receptor beta chains were sequenced from one sample in a study of CD8+ T cells in alopecia areata. The treatment: oral pan-JAK inhibitor, 5-10 mg twice daily. In each case, RNA was isolated and then reverse transcribed into cDNA as the sequencing template. Using immunoSEQ multiplex PCR, the repertoire was profiled, and TCRdb retains in-frame clones only, with some absent. The table lists 200,000 to 250,000 clones, roughly 64% of them singletons. The sample in question was CD4+ T cells sorted from blood, obtained at week 4, from a patient treated with tofacitinib. The source of these receptors is a human donor with alopecia areata.

Concerning this clone: At one end, the junction sequence differs from germline, possibly due to a read error. The rearrangement uses TRBV11-2 and TRBJ1-1, with 8 nucleotides matching TRBD1. Germline CDR1 is SGHAT and CDR2 is FQNNGV. The CDR3 runs 14 residues. DNA of the CDR3: TGTGCCAGCAGCCCCGACCGGGACAGGAAGGCTCGTCGGTTT. Translation: CASSPDRDRKARRF.

The rearrangement links TRBV7-9 to TRBJ2-7; D ambiguous. V was pared by 4 bases and J by 4 bases, with 5 bases between. This CDR3 contains 11 residues. Germline V gives CDR1 SEHNR, CDR2 FQNEAQ (reference sequence). In DNA form, the CDR3 reads TGTGCCAGCAGCTCCTTTTACGAGCAGTACTTC. Translating it yields CASSSFYEQYF.

The chain couples TRBV6-5 to TRBJ1-5; no definite D call. V was clipped by 6 bases and J by 4 bases, with 10 bases between them. There are 13 residues in the CDR3. The germline V gene encodes CDR1 MNHEY and CDR2 SVGAGI. DNA for the CDR3: TGTGCCAGCAGAAAGGCGGGGAATCAGCCCCAGCATTTT. Translation: CASRKAGNQPQHF.

This chain links TRBV25-1 with TRBJ1-2; 7 nucleotides match TRBD1. J was trimmed by 7 bases and V by 5 bases; bases with no gene match: 4. Germline V gene lookup returns CDR1 MGHDK and CDR2 SYGVNS. The CDR3 has 12 amino acids. In DNA, the CDR3 is TGTGCCAGCAGTACAGGGGACCGTGGCTACACCTTC. This gives the protein CASSTGDRGYTF.

The rearrangement links TRBV7-2 to TRBJ2-3; 9 bases fit TRBD2. Germline V gene lookup returns CDR1 SGHTA and CDR2 FQGNSA. This CDR3 is 15 amino acids long. The junction had 8 bases not matched to a gene; V was cut back by 2 bases and J by 8 bases. CDR3 nucleotides: TGTGCCAGCAGCTTAACCGGGACTAGCAGGGGTACGCAGTATTTT. Protein product: CASSLTGTSRGTQYF.

The V gene is TRBV29-1, the J gene TRBJ1-5, with D maybe TRBD1 (5 bases). The CDR3 sequence is 13 residues long. Trimming left V 6 bases short and J 0 bases short, with 9 bases between. The V gene's germline CDR1 is SQVTM and CDR2 ANQGSEA. CDR3 nucleotide sequence: TGCAGCGTACAGGTATATAGCAATCAGCCCCAGCATTTT. Its protein product is CSVQVYSNQPQHF.

This clone was counted between two and nine times. The same CDR3 arises from other DNA sequences in this sample as well. The chain carries TRBV29-1 and TRBJ1-5; TRBD1 aligns across 8 bases. Trimming cost V 1 base and J 3 bases; bases outside gene matches: 2. The CDR3 is 14 residues long. The germline V gene encodes CDR1 SQVTM and CDR2 ANQGSEA. DNA for the CDR3: TGCAGCGTTGAAGGGACAGGGTACAATCAGCCCCAGCATTTT. Residues: CSVEGTGYNQPQHF.

In this sample, this clone turned up once. J is TRBJ1-6 and V is TRBV6-1; D is unclear. Trimming took 8 bases from V and 5 from J, leaving 10 bases between them. Germline assignment: CDR1 MNHNS and CDR2 SASEGT. CDR3 size: 13 residues. The CDR3 loop is CASRPGNNSPLHF. CDR3 in DNA: TGTGCCAGCCGGCCGGGCAATAATTCACCCCTCCACTTT.

The chain is built from TRBV29-1 and TRBJ1-3; D gene uncertain. The CDR3 length is 13 residues. The germline gives CDR1 SQVTM, CDR2 ANQGSEA. V was trimmed by 4 bases and J by 0 bases, leaving 7 bases between them. The CDR3 protein is CSVGQNSGNTIYF. CDR3 in DNA: TGCAGCGTTGGACAAAACTCTGGAAACACCATATATTTT.